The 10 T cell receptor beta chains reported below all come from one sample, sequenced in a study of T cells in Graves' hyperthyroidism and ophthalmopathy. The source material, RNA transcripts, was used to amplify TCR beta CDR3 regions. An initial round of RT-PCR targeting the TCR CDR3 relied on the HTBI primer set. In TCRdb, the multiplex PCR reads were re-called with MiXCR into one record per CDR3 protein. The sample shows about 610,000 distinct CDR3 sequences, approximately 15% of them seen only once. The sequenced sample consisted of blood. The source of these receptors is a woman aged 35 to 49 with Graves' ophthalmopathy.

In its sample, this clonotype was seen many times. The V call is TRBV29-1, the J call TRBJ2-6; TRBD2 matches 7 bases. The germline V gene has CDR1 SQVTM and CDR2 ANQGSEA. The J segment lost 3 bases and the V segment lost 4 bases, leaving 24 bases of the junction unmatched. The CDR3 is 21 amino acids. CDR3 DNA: TGCAGCGTTGTCCTAAGCGGGATGGGACCGAGAAGAGAAGTTGGGGCCAACGTCCTGACTTTC. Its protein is CSVVLSGMGPRREVGANVLTF.

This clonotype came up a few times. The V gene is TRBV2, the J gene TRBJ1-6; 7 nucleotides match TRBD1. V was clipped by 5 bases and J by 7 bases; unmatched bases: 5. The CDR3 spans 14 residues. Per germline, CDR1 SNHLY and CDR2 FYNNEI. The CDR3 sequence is CASSRQGGNSPLHF. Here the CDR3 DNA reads TGTGCCAGCAGTCGACAGGGAGGGAATTCACCCCTCCACTTT.

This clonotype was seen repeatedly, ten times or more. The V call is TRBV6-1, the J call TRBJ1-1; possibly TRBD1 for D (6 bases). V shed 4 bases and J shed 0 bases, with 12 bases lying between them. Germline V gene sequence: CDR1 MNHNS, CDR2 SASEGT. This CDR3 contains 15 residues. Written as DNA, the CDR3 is TGTGCCAGCAGTGCGACGGACAGCCTGAACACTGAAGCTTTCTTT. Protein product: CASSATDSLNTEAFF.

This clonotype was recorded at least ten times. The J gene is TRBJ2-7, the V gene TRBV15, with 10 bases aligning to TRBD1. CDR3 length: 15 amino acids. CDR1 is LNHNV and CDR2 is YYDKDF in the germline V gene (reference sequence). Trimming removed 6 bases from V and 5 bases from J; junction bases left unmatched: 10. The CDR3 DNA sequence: TGTGCCACCAGGGAGCTGGGACAGGGGACCCACGAGCAGTACTTC. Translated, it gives CATRELGQGTHEQYF.

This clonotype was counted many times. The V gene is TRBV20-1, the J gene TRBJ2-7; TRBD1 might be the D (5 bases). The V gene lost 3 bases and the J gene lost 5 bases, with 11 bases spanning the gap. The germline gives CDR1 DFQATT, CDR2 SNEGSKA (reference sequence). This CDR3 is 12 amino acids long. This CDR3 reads CSASGRVDEQYF. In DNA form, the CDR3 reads TGCAGTGCTAGCGGCAGGGTGGACGAGCAGTACTTC.

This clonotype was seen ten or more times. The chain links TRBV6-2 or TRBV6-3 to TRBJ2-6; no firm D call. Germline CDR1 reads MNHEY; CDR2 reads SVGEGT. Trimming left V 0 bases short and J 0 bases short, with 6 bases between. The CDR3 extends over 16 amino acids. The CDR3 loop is CASSYSSVSGANVLTF. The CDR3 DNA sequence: TGTGCCAGCAGTTACTCGAGTGTCTCTGGGGCCAACGTCCTGACTTTC.

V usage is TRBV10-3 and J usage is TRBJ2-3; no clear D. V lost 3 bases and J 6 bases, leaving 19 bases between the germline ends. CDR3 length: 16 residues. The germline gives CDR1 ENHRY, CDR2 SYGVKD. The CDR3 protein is CAISEGIYSLSDTQYF. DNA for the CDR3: TGTGCCATCAGTGAAGGGATCTATTCCTTGTCGGATACGCAGTATTTT.

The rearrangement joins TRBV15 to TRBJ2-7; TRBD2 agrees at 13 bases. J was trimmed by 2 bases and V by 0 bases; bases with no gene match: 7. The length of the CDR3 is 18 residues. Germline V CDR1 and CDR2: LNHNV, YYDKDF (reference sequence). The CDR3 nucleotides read TGTGCCACCAGCAGAGATCCGGGACTAGCGGGAATCCCCTACGAGCAGTACTTC. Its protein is CATSRDPGLAGIPYEQYF. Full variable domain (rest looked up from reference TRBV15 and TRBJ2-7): DAMVIQNPRYQVTQFGKPVTLSCSQTLNHNVMYWYQQKSSQAPKLLFHYYDKDFNNEADTPDNFQSRRPNTSFCFLDIRSPGLGDTAMYLCATSRDPGLAGIPYEQYFGPGTRLTVT.

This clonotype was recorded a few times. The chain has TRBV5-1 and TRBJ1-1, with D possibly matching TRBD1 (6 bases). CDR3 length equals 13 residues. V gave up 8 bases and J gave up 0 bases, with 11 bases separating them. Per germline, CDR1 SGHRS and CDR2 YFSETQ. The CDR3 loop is CASKTGLNTEAFF. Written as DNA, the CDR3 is TGCGCCAGTAAGACAGGTTTGAACACTGAAGCTTTCTTT.

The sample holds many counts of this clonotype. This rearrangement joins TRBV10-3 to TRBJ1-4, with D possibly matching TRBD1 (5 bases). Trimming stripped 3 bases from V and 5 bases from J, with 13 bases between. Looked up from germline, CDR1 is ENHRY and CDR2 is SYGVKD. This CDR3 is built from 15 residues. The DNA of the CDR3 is TGTGCCATCAGTGATTTCGGGGGGGAGAATGAAAAACTGTTTTTT. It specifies CAISDFGGENEKLFF.